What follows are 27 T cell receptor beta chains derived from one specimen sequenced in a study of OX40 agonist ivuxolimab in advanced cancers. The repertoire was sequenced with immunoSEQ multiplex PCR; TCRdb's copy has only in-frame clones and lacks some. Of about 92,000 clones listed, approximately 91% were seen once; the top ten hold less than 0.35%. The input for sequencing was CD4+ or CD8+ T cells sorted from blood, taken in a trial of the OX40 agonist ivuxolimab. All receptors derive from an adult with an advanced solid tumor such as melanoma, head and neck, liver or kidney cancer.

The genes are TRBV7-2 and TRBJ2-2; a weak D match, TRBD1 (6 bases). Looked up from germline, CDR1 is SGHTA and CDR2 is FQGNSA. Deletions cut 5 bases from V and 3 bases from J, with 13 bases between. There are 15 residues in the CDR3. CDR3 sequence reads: CASSPTGTYTGELFF. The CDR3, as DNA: TGTGCCAGCAGCCCGACCGGGACATACACCGGGGAGCTGTTTTTT. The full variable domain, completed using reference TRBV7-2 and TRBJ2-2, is GAGVSQSPSNKVTEKGKDVELRCDPISGHTALYWYRQSLGQGLEFLIYFQGNSAPDKSGLPSDRFSAERTGGSVSTLTIQRTQQEDSAVYLCASSPTGTYTGELFFGEGSRLTVL.

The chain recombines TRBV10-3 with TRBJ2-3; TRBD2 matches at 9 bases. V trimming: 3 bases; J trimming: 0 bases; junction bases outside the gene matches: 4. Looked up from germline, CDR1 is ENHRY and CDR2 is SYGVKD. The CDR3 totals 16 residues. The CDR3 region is CAISEPSGRSTDTQYF. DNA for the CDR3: TGTGCCATCAGTGAACCCAGCGGGAGGAGCACAGATACGCAGTATTTT.

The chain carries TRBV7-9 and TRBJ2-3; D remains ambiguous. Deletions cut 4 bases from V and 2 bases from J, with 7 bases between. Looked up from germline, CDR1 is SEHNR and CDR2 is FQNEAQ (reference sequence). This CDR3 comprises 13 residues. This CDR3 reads CASSSQITDTQYF. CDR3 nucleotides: TGTGCCAGCAGCTCGCAGATCACAGATACGCAGTATTTT.

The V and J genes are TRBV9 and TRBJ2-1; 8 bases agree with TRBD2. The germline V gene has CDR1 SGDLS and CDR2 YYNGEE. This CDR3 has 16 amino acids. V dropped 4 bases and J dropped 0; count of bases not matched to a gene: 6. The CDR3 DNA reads TGTGCCAGCAGCTTAAGGAGCGGGAGCTCCTACAATGAGCAGTTCTTC. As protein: CASSLRSGSSYNEQFF.

The CDR3 nucleotides read TGTGCCAGCAGTCGCCTCGGGACAACCAACACCGGGGAGCTGTTTTTT. It yields the protein CASSRLGTTNTGELFF. V usage is TRBV9 and J usage is TRBJ2-2; possible D gene TRBD1, 6 bases. The CDR3 is 16 amino acids. Germline lookup yields CDR1 SGDLS and CDR2 YYNGEE. Trimming left V 5 bases short and J 2 bases short, with 16 bases between. The whole variable domain, remainder taken from reference TRBV9 and TRBJ2-2, is DSGVTQTPKHLITATGQRVTLRCSPRSGDLSVYWYQQSLDQGLQFLIQYYNGEERAKGNILERFSAQQFPDLHSELNLSSLELGDSALYFCASSRLGTTNTGELFFGEGSRLTVL.

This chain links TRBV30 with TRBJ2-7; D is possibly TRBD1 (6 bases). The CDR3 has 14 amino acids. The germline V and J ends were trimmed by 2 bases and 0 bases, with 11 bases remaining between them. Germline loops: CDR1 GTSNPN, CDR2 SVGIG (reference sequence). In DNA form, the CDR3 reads TGTGCCTGGAGTCGTGACAGGAACTCCTACGAGCAGTACTTC. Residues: CAWSRDRNSYEQYF.

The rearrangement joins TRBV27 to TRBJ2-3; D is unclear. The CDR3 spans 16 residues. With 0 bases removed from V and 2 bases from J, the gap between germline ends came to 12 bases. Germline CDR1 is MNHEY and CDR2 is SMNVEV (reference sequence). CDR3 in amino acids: CASSLSDIHATDTQYF. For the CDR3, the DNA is TGTGCCAGCAGTTTATCCGACATCCACGCCACAGATACGCAGTATTTT.

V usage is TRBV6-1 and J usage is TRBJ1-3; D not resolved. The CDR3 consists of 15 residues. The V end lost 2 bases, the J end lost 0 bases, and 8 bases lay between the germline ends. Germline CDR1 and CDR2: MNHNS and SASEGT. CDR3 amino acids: CASSELPGSGNTIYF. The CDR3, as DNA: TGTGCCAGCAGTGAATTGCCGGGCTCTGGAAACACCATATATTTT.

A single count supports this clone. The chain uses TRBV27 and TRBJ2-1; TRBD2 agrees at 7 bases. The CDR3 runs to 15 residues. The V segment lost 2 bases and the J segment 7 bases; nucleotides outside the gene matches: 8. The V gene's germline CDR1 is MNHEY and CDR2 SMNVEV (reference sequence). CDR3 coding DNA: TGTGCCAGCAGTTTAGCTAGCGGACTGGGGAATGAGCAGTTCTTC. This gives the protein CASSLASGLGNEQFF.

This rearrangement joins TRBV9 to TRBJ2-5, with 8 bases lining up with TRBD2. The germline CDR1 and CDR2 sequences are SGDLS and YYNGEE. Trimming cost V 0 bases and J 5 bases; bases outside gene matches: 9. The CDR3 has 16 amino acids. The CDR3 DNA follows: TGTGCCAGCAGCGTAGCTGGTAGCGGGACGGGGGAGACCCAGTACTTC. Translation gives CASSVAGSGTGETQYF.

The CDR3 reads CASSLTVNEQFF. In nucleotides, the CDR3 is TGCGCCAGCAGCTTGACGGTCAATGAGCAGTTCTTC. The chain employs TRBV5-1 and TRBJ2-1; D not resolved. CDR1 is SGHRS and CDR2 is YFSETQ in the germline V gene. Deletions cut 1 base from V and 6 bases from J, with 5 bases between. CDR3 length: 12 residues.

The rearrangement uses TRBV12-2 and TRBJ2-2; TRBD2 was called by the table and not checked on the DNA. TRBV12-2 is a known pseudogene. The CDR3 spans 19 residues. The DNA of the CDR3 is TGTGCAAGTCGCCTAGGGGGCCTAGCGGGAGATCCGGACACCGGGGAGCTGTTTTTT. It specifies CASRLGGLAGDPDTGELFF.

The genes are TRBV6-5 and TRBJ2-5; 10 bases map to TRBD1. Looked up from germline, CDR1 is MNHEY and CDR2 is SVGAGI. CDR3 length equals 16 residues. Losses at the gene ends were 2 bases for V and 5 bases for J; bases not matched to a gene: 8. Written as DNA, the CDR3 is TGTGCCAGCAGTTACGGGACAGGGGTGTCGGGGGAGACCCAGTACTTC. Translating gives CASSYGTGVSGETQYF.

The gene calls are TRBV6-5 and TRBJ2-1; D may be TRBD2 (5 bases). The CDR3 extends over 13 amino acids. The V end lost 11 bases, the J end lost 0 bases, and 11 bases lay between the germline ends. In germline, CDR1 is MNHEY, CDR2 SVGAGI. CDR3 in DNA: TGTGCCCCCCGGGGTTCCTCCTACAATGAGCAGTTCTTC. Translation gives CAPRGSSYNEQFF.

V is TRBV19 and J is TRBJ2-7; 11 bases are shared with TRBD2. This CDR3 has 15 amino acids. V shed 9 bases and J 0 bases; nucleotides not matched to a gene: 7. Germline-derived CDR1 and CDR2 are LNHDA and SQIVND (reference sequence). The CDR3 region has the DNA TGTGCCAGCTCTTTTAGCGGGAGGGCCTCCTACGAGCAGTACTTC. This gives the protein CASSFSGRASYEQYF. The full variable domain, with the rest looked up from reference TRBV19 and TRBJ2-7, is DGGITQSPKYLFRKEGQNVTLSCEQNLNHDAMYWYRQDPGQGLRLIYYSQIVNDFQKGDIAEGYSVSREKKESFPLTVTSAQKNPTAFYLCASSFSGRASYEQYFGPGTRLTVT.

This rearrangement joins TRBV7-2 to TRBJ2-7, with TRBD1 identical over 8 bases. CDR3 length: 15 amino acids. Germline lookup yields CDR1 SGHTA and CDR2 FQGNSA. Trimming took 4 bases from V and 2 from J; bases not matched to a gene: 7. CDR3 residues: CASSSRTGWTYEQYF. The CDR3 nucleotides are TGTGCCAGCAGCTCTCGGACAGGGTGGACCTACGAGCAGTACTTC.

DNA for the CDR3: TGTGCCAGCAGTGAAGTAGGGCAGGACGAGCAGTACTTC. This translates into CASSEVGQDEQYF. The chain carries TRBV6-1 and TRBJ2-7; D uncertain. The CDR3 length is 13 residues. V lost 1 base and J 5 bases, leaving 9 bases between the germline ends. The germline V gene has CDR1 MNHNS and CDR2 SASEGT.

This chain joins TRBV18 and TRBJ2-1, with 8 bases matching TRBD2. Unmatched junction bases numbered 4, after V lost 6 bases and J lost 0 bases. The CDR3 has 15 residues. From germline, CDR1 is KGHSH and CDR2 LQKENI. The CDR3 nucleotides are TGTGCCAGCTCGGTTAGCGGGGCCTCCTACAATGAGCAGTTCTTC. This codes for CASSVSGASYNEQFF.

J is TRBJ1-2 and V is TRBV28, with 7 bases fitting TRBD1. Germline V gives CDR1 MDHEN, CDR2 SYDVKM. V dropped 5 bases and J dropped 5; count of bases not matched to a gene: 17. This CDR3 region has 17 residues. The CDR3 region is CASSLSRGGWTGYGYTF. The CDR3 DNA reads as TGTGCCAGCAGTCTCTCCAGGGGGGGCTGGACTGGGTATGGCTACACCTTC.

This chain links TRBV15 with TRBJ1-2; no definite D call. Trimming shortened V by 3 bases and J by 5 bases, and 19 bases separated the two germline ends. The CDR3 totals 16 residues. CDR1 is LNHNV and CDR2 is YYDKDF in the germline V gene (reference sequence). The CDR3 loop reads CATSRGRVGMDYGYTF. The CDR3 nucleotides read TGTGCCACCAGCAGGGGGAGAGTTGGGATGGATTATGGCTACACCTTC.

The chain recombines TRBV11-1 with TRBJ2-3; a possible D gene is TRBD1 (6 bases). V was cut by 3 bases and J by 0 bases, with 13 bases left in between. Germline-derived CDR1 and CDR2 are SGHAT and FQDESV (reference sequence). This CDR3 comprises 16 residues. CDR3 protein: CASSLTGYTSTDTQYF. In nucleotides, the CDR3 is TGTGCCAGCAGCTTGACAGGATATACTAGCACAGATACGCAGTATTTT.

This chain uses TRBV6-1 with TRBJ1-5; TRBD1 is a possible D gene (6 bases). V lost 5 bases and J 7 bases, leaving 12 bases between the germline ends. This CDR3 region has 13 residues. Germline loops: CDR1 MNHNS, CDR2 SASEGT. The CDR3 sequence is CASSIYREQPQHF. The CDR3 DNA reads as TGTGCCAGCAGTATCTACAGGGAACAGCCCCAGCATTTT.

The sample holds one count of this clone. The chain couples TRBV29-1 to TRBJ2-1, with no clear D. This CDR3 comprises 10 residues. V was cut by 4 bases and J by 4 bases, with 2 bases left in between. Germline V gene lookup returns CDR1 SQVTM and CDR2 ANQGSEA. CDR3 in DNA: TGCAGCGTTGGTTACAATGAGCAGTTCTTC. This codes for CSVGYNEQFF.

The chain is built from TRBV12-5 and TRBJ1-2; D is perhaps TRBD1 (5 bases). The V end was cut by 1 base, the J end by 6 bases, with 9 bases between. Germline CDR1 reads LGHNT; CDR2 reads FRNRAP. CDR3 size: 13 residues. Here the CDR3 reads CASGLGGVDGYTF. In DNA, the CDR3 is TGTGCTAGTGGTTTGGGAGGGGTTGATGGCTACACCTTC.

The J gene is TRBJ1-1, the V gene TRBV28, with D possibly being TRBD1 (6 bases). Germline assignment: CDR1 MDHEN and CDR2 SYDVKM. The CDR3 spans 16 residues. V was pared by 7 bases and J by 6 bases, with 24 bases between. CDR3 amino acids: CASTPTGGSGEPEAFF. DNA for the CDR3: TGTGCCAGCACCCCCACCGGGGGTTCAGGGGAACCTGAAGCTTTCTTT.

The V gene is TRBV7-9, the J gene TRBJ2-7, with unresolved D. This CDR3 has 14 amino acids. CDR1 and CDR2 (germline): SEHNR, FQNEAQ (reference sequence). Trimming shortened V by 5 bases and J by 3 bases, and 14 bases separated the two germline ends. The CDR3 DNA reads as TGTGCCAGCAGCGGTCAGAACCCAGACTACGAGCAGTACTTC. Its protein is CASSGQNPDYEQYF.

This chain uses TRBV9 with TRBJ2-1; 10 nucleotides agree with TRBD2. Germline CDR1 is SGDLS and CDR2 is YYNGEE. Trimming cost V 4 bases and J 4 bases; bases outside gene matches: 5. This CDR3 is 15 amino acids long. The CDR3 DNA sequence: TGTGCCAGCAGCATCGGACTAGCGGAGTACAATGAGCAGTTCTTC. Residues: CASSIGLAEYNEQFF.